These 8 T cell receptor beta chains came from one sample sequenced in a study of CD8 T cells in Susac syndrome. RNA amounts of about 0.5 to 1 ug underwent reverse transcription with random hexamers. Each CDR3 protein is one row after TCRdb ran MiXCR on the immunoSEQ multiplex PCR reads. In the table there are roughly 200,000 distinct CDR3 sequences, 85% to 95% of which are singletons. The sequencing input was CD4+ T cells from PBMCs. All receptors derive from a human donor with Susac syndrome.

The chain couples TRBV21-1 to TRBJ2-7; the listed D gene, TRBD2, was not tested against the DNA. TRBV21-1 is designated a pseudogene. The CDR3 has 14 residues. In DNA, the CDR3 is TGTGCCAGCAGCAATATCTACCGGAGAGGCGAGCAGTACTTC. Protein: CASSNIYRRGEQYF.

This rearrangement joins TRBV12-3 or TRBV12-4 to TRBJ2-7, with 15 bases aligning to TRBD2. The V and J ends lost 6 bases and 4 bases, in that order; junction bases with no gene match: 10. This CDR3 contains 17 residues. CDR3: CASSRTSGRATAYEQYF. CDR3 bases: TGTGCCAGCAGCAGGACTAGCGGGAGGGCCACCGCGTACGAGCAGTACTTC.

The chain joins TRBV7-9 to TRBJ2-3; 7 bases line up with TRBD1. This CDR3 spans 16 amino acids. CDR1 is SEHNR, CDR2 FQNEAQ, per germline (reference sequence). The V and J ends lost 4 bases and 4 bases, in that order; junction bases with no gene match: 11. CDR3 loop: CASSSPDRMLSDTQYF. CDR3 nucleotides: TGTGCCAGCAGCTCCCCGGACAGGATGCTCTCAGATACGCAGTATTTT.

The chain combines TRBV14 with TRBJ2-3; D may be TRBD2 (6 bases). Trimming took off 4 bases at V and 2 bases at J, with 13 bases between the two ends. Germline-derived CDR1 and CDR2 are SGHDN and FVKESK. The CDR3 runs to 15 residues. DNA for the CDR3: TGTGCCAGCAGCCCCCGACTAGGGAACACAGATACGCAGTATTTT. Its protein is CASSPRLGNTDTQYF.

The chain couples TRBV6-2 or TRBV6-3 to TRBJ1-5; possible D gene TRBD1, 5 bases. CDR1 and CDR2 (germline): MNHEY, SVGEGT. The CDR3 is 14 residues long. V lost 5 bases and J 9 bases, leaving 17 bases between the germline ends. CDR3 coding DNA: TGTGCCAGCAGTCCACTTTGGGGCAAGGGGCCCCAGCATTTT. This codes for CASSPLWGKGPQHF.

The CDR3 sequence is CASSQEKYSGANVLTF. DNA of the CDR3: TGCGCCAGCAGCCAAGAAAAGTACTCTGGGGCCAACGTCCTGACTTTC. This rearrangement joins TRBV4-1 to TRBJ2-6; D ambiguous. The germline V gene has CDR1 MGHRA and CDR2 YSYEKL. CDR3 length: 16 amino acids. V lost 0 bases and J lost 0, with 6 bases in between.

The J gene is TRBJ2-1, the V gene TRBV20-1; D ambiguous. Germline CDR1 DFQATT, CDR2 SNEGSKA (reference sequence). This CDR3 contains 13 residues. Between the trimmed V and J ends, which lost 3 bases and 0 bases, there was a span of 6 bases. CDR3 nucleotide sequence: TGCAGTGCTAGTAGGGACTCCTACAATGAGCAGTTCTTC. It yields the protein CSASRDSYNEQFF.

V usage is TRBV20-1 and J usage is TRBJ1-2; TRBD1 matches at 8 bases. The germline V gene has CDR1 DFQATT and CDR2 SNEGSKA (reference sequence). The CDR3 sequence is 12 residues long. With 6 bases clipped from V and 8 bases from J, the junction kept 8 bases outside the gene matches. The CDR3 loop is CSATGQGQGYTF. CDR3 in DNA: TGCAGTGCAACCGGACAGGGCCAGGGCTACACCTTC.